This T cell receptor (beta chain) originates from a study of T cell repertoires in cytomegalovirus infection. TCRdb used MiXCR to reprocess the reads, holding one entry per CDR3 protein. Of 120,000 to 150,000 distinct CDR3 sequences listed, 5.5% to 7% are singletons. This clonotype has a count of ten or more. This clonotype was obtained from a human donor in good health (CMV status not recorded). Some clones in this sample may be carry-over from other donors' samples. Sequenced: PBMCs.

CDR3 in DNA: TGTGCCAGCAGTTACGGACTAGCGGGGTTGGCAGATACGCAGTATTTT. It yields the protein CASSYGLAGLADTQYF. The chain combines TRBV6-2 or TRBV6-3 with TRBJ2-3; the match to TRBD2 covers 12 bases. J lost 4 bases, V lost 2 bases, and 4 bases had no gene match. The germline V gene has CDR1 MNHEY and CDR2 SVGEGT. The CDR3 length is 16 residues.